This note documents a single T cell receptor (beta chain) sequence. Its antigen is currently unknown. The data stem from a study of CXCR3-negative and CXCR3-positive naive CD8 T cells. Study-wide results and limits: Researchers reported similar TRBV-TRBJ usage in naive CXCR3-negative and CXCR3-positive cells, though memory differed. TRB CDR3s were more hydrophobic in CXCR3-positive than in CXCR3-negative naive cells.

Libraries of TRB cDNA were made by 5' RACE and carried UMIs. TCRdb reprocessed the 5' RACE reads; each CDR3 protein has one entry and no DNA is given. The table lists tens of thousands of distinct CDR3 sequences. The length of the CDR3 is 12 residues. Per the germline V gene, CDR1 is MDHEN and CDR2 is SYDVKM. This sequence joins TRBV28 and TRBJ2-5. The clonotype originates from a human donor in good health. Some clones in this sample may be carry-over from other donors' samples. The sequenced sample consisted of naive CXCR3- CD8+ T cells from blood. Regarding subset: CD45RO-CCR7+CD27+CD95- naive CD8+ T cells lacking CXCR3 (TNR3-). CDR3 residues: CASSFRQETQYF.